These T cell receptor beta chains were read from a single sample in a study of identical twins. A single record per CDR3 protein comes from TCRdb applying MiXCR to the 5' RACE reads. The table includes roughly 720,000 distinct CDR3 sequences, roughly 20% detected once. The same specimen was also included in a second study, on T cells expressing NK-cell markers.

Sample: PBMCs. These receptors came from a woman in her late teens or twenties in good health. CDR3s include the opening cysteine and the closing phenylalanine or tryptophan. A D gene is named only where the DNA matches it firmly. Not all rows give a size; the values are once, few, many and, for expanded clones, a class.

d_gene: .; abundance: .; j_gene: TRBJ1-1; v_gene: TRBV9; CDR3nt: TGTGCCAGCAGCGTAGAGGGAGAGAACACTGAAGCTTTCTTT; CDR3aa: CASSVEGENTEAFF
d_gene: .; abundance: few; j_gene: TRBJ1-1; v_gene: TRBV7-8; CDR3nt: TGTGCCAGCAGCTTAGAGCGGCTGTTAATGAACACTGAAGCTTTCTTT; CDR3aa: CASSLERLLMNTEAFF
d_gene: .; abundance: .; j_gene: TRBJ2-1; v_gene: TRBV12-3/TRBV12-4; CDR3nt: TGTGCCAGCAGTTTAGAACAGTTGGCAAGGAGCTCCTACAATGAGCAGTTCTTC; CDR3aa: CASSLEQLARSSYNEQFF
d_gene: TRBD1; abundance: few; j_gene: TRBJ1-4; v_gene: TRBV29-1; CDR3nt: TGCAGCGTGACCGGGACAGGGCGGCGAACTAATGAAAAACTGTTTTTT; CDR3aa: CSVTGTGRRTNEKLFF
d_gene: .; abundance: many; j_gene: TRBJ2-1; v_gene: TRBV3-1; CDR3nt: TGTGCCAGCAGCCAGACTAGAGACAATGAGCAGTTCTTC; CDR3aa: CASSQTRDNEQFF
d_gene: .; abundance: many; j_gene: TRBJ2-1; v_gene: TRBV5-1; CDR3nt: TGCGCCAGCAGCTTGGACCCTACAAAGGTTTCGGAGCAGTTCTTC; CDR3aa: CASSLDPTKVSEQFF
d_gene: .; abundance: .; j_gene: TRBJ2-7; v_gene: TRBV6-1; CDR3nt: TGTGCCAGCAGTGAAGTGCTCAGGAGCTCCTACGAGCAGTACTTC; CDR3aa: CASSEVLRSSYEQYF
d_gene: .; abundance: .; j_gene: TRBJ1-2; v_gene: TRBV20-1; CDR3nt: TGCAGTGCTGGGAAGTCGGATGGCTACACCTTC; CDR3aa: CSAGKSDGYTF
d_gene: .; abundance: .; j_gene: TRBJ2-1; v_gene: TRBV10-3; CDR3nt: TGTGCCATCAGTGGATTGGGGAGCTCCTACAATGAGCAGTTCTTC; CDR3aa: CAISGLGSSYNEQFF
d_gene: .; abundance: .; j_gene: TRBJ1-1; v_gene: TRBV28; CDR3nt: TGTGCCAGCAGTCTACCCATTCGGGGAGCGAACACTGAAGCTTTCTTT; CDR3aa: CASSLPIRGANTEAFF
d_gene: TRBD2; abundance: once; j_gene: TRBJ2-7; v_gene: TRBV6-2/TRBV6-3; CDR3nt: TGTGCCAGCAGTTCCAACATGGGACTAGCGGGAGAAAACGAGCAGTACTTC; CDR3aa: CASSSNMGLAGENEQYF
d_gene: TRBD2; abundance: .; j_gene: TRBJ2-1; v_gene: TRBV10-2; CDR3nt: TGCGCCAGCATCGAGGGTTGGCGGCTAGCGGGCAACAATGAGCAGTTCTTC; CDR3aa: CASIEGWRLAGNNEQFF
d_gene: .; abundance: .; j_gene: TRBJ2-7; v_gene: TRBV27; CDR3nt: TGTGCCAGCAGCCCTCCCGGAGTGGTCGAGCAGTACTTC; CDR3aa: CASSPPGVVEQYF
d_gene: TRBD1; abundance: few; j_gene: TRBJ1-1; v_gene: TRBV12-3/TRBV12-4; CDR3nt: TGTGCCAGCAGGCCGACAGGGCGGGGAGGTACTGAAGCTTTCTTT; CDR3aa: CASRPTGRGGTEAFF
d_gene: TRBD2; abundance: .; j_gene: TRBJ2-2; v_gene: TRBV7-3; CDR3nt: TGTGCCAGCAGCTCCCGGGGGGAGGGGGAGCTGTTTTTT; CDR3aa: CASSSRGEGELFF
d_gene: .; abundance: .; j_gene: TRBJ2-6; v_gene: TRBV12-3/TRBV12-4; CDR3nt: TGTGCCAGCAGGCCCGCTAGCCCCGGGGCCAACGTCCTGACTTTC; CDR3aa: CASRPASPGANVLTF
d_gene: .; abundance: .; j_gene: TRBJ2-1; v_gene: TRBV7-6; CDR3nt: TGTGCCAGCAGCTTAGGGCGGAGCGAGCAGTTCTTC; CDR3aa: CASSLGRSEQFF
d_gene: TRBD1; abundance: .; j_gene: TRBJ1-2; v_gene: TRBV19; CDR3nt: TGTGCCAGTAGGACAGGACAGGCCGGCTATGGCTACACCTTC; CDR3aa: CASRTGQAGYGYTF